This entry is about one T cell receptor (beta chain). Authors' methods: Scientists estimated how many nucleated cells there were by amplifying reference gene primers. This table comes from immunoSEQ multiplex PCR, and its TCRdb copy is limited to in-frame clones, with some not included. V and J calls plus clone size are reproduced from that table; the DNA served to infer D and trimming. The repertoire consists of more than 350,000 clones, with around 92% occurring once and the leading ten covering less than 3.5%. Germline lookup yields CDR1 KGHSH and CDR2 LQKENI. The CDR3 has 13 residues. The germline V and J ends were trimmed by 6 bases and 5 bases, with 11 bases remaining between them. This sample is part of a study of blood T cell repertoires in COVID-19. Turning to the study itself: Some COVID-19 samples were acute and others convalescent; all came from the United States, Italy and Spain.

Patients of the Seattle cohort, enrolled during active infection, were followed longitudinally. The source of this sequence is a woman aged 25-40 years with COVID-19, enrolled during active disease. Sequencing was carried out using peripheral blood. The rearrangement joins TRBV18 to TRBJ1-5; D is perhaps TRBD1 (5 bases). DNA for the CDR3: TGTGCCAGCTCTACCGGGGGAGATCAGCCCCAGCATTTT. Its translation: CASSTGGDQPQHF.